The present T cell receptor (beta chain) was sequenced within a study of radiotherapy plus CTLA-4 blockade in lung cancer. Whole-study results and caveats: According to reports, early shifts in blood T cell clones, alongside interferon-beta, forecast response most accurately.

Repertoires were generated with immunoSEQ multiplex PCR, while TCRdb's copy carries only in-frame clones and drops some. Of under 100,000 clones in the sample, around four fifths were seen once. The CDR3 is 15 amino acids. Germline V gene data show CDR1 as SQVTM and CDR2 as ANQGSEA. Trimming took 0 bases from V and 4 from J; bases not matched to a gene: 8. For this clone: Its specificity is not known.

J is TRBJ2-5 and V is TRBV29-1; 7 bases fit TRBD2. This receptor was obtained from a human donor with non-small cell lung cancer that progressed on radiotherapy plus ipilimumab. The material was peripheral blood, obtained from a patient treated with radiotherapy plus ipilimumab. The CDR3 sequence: CSVEDGRERGETQYF. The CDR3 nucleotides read TGCAGCGTTGAAGATGGGAGGGAGCGCGGAGAGACCCAGTACTTC.